One sample yielded the 12 T cell receptor beta chains listed below, sequenced in a study of cytomegalovirus exposure and HLA in healthy donors. Primers: 60 Vbeta forward and 13 Jbeta reverse. Using immunoSEQ multiplex PCR, the repertoire was profiled, and TCRdb retains in-frame clones only, with some absent. The sample has about 140,000 clones; over 60% are singletons. The sequenced material came from PBMCs. The receptors derive from a woman aged 55-75 years in good health and CMV-seronegative.

A single count supports this clone. This chain connects TRBV5-1 to TRBJ2-7; 8 bases match TRBD2. Trimming removed 0 bases from V and 0 bases from J; junction bases left unmatched: 14. This CDR3 has 19 amino acids. The V gene's germline CDR1 is SGHRS and CDR2 YFSETQ. CDR3: CASSLELAGSVGSSYEQYF. CDR3 DNA: TGCGCCAGCAGCTTGGAATTAGCGGGATCAGTCGGCAGCTCCTACGAGCAGTACTTC.

V usage is TRBV4-3 and J usage is TRBJ2-3; no clear D. The V gene's germline CDR1 is LGHNA and CDR2 YSLEER. The CDR3 totals 13 residues. V was cut by 1 base and J by 5 bases, with 7 bases left in between. This CDR3 reads CASSQAPQDTQYF. CDR3 bases: TGCGCCAGCAGCCAAGCCCCCCAAGATACGCAGTATTTT.

In its sample, this clone was seen a few times. This rearrangement joins TRBV2 to TRBJ2-7; D is perhaps TRBD2 (6 bases). CDR1 and CDR2 from the germline V gene are SNHLY and FYNNEI. The CDR3 spans 13 residues. The V end was cut by 2 bases, the J end by 7 bases, with 12 bases between. CDR3 sequence: CASSEPGVWEQYF. The CDR3 DNA reads as TGTGCCAGCAGTGAACCGGGGGTATGGGAGCAGTACTTC. The variable domain in full, completed from reference TRBV2 and TRBJ2-7, reads EPEVTQTPSHQVTQMGQEVILRCVPISNHLYFYWYRQILGQKVEFLVSFYNNEISEKSEIFDDQFSVERPDGSNFTLKIRSTKLEDSAMYFCASSEPGVWEQYFGPGTRLTVT.

The chain combines TRBV10-3 with TRBJ2-7, with TRBD1 matching 7 bases. The germline V gene encodes CDR1 ENHRY and CDR2 SYGVKD. The CDR3 runs 15 residues. V gave up 8 bases and J gave up 3 bases; unmatched junction bases: 13. DNA for the CDR3: TGTGCCATCGGAGCTAGGACAGGTAGTGGCTACGAGCAGTACTTC. This sequence encodes CAIGARTGSGYEQYF.

V gene TRBV7-2 combines with J gene TRBJ1-1; D remains ambiguous. This CDR3 region has 12 residues. The germline V and J ends were trimmed by 7 bases and 0 bases, with 6 bases remaining between them. The germline V gene has CDR1 SGHTA and CDR2 FQGNSA. Here the CDR3 DNA reads TGTGCCAGCACCTATATGAACACTGAAGCTTTCTTT. This sequence encodes CASTYMNTEAFF.

The chain carries TRBV7-5 and TRBJ2-7; the table's D call TRBD2 went unverified against the DNA. TRBV7-5 is designated a pseudogene. The CDR3 sequence is 15 residues long. The CDR3 here is CVRSLELREPYEQYF. Here the CDR3 DNA reads TGTGTCAGAAGCTTAGAGCTCCGGGAACCCTACGAGCAGTACTTC.

This clone showed up just a few times. This chain links TRBV5-1 with TRBJ1-1; D not certain. The CDR3 contains 14 residues. V was pared by 2 bases and J by 1 base, with 9 bases between. Germline assignment: CDR1 SGHRS and CDR2 YFSETQ. CDR3 loop: CASSLAGTNTEAFF. DNA for the CDR3: TGCGCCAGCAGCTTAGCAGGAACGAACACTGAAGCTTTCTTT.

This sequence joins TRBV5-1 and TRBJ2-5; 8 bases fit TRBD1. The CDR3 spans 15 residues. V trimming: 0 bases; J trimming: 4 bases; junction bases outside the gene matches: 5. CDR1 is SGHRS, CDR2 YFSETQ, per germline. In DNA, the CDR3 is TGCGCCAGCAGCTTGGGGGACAGGCGGGGAGAGACCCAGTACTTC. Translated, it gives CASSLGDRRGETQYF.

This clone was seen a few times. V gene TRBV6-5 combines with J gene TRBJ1-5, with D uncertain. V was shortened by 0 bases and J by 5 bases, with 5 bases between the two germline ends. This CDR3 is built from 13 residues. Germline V gives CDR1 MNHEY, CDR2 SVGAGI. CDR3 in amino acids: CASSYSGDQPQHF. For the CDR3, the DNA is TGTGCCAGCAGTTACTCCGGGGATCAGCCCCAGCATTTT.

The chain couples TRBV27 to TRBJ2-5; no clear D. The J call may be incorrect, as the DNA end agrees better with TRBJ2-7. The CDR3 contains 12 residues. Germline V gene lookup returns CDR1 MNHEY and CDR2 SMNVEV (reference sequence). The CDR3 here is CASSRPSYEQYF. CDR3 in DNA: TGTGCCAGCAGCCGCCCCTCCTACGAGCAGTACTTC.

This sequence joins TRBV5-8 and TRBJ1-4; 9 bases are a match to TRBD1. After removal of 4 bases from V and 7 bases from J, the junction contained 5 bases not matched to a gene. The CDR3 has 14 residues. Germline CDR1 SGHTS, CDR2 YDEGEE. The CDR3 bases are TGTGCCAGCAGCGACGGACAGGGGCGTGAAAAACTGTTTTTT. This gives the protein CASSDGQGREKLFF.

The chain carries TRBV6-1 and TRBJ1-4, with TRBD1 matching over 10 bases. From germline, CDR1 is MNHNS and CDR2 SASEGT. This CDR3 region has 14 residues. V was clipped by 6 bases and J by 5 bases; unmatched bases: 3. CDR3 bases: TGTGCCAGCAGATTGGACAGGGGGAATGAAAAACTGTTTTTT. Residues: CASRLDRGNEKLFF.